The T cell receptor beta chain described here comes from a study of metastatic and nonmetastatic thyroid tumors. Looking at the study overall: Repertoire data that came from the blood and tumor or nodule tissue of malignant and benign thyroid patients were compared. Broader study findings: For both blood and tumor, malignant thyroid tumors reportedly showed significantly higher TCR beta diversity than benign nodules did.

The entire patient cohort was treatment-naive prior to thyroid surgery. Concerning this clone: The antigen is not known.

This CDR3 has 16 amino acids. CDR1 SGHAT and CDR2 FQNNGV come from the germline V gene. The V and J ends lost 5 bases and 2 bases respectively, with 16 bases between them. As processed by the authors: Clinicopathological groups supplied CDR3 differences that were used to build a distant-metastasis classifier for papillary thyroid cancer. TCRdb re-called clones via MiXCR from the PCR reads. For this entry, the V and J calls and clone size follow TCRdb and not the study's own pipeline. The sample lists approximately 39,000 clones, more than 20% occurring once. Sequenced: blood. The J gene is TRBJ2-1, the V gene TRBV11-2, with D unresolved. The receptor was derived from a female donor with papillary thyroid cancer or a benign thyroid nodule (not recorded which). Some clones in this sample may be carry-over from other donors' samples. In DNA form, the CDR3 reads TGTGCCAGCAGCGACGCAGCGCGAACCGCCTACAATGAGCAGTTCTTC. Its translation is CASSDAARTAYNEQFF.